Sequencing of this T cell receptor (beta chain) was carried out in a study of identical twins. Study conclusions and caveats: The study found excess low generation probability among twin-shared out-of-frame alpha sequences.

V shed 6 bases and J 2 bases; nucleotides not matched to a gene: 11. This CDR3 comprises 16 residues. Germline lookup yields CDR1 MDHEN and CDR2 SYDVKM. Of note for this clonotype: What it binds is not known.

cDNA carried unique molecular identifiers, and a universal primer site was added by template switching. TCRdb used MiXCR to reprocess the 5' RACE reads, holding one entry per CDR3 protein. The sample lists 500,000 to 550,000 distinct CDR3 sequences, approximately 20% occurring once. The data also belong to a second study, concerning yellow fever vaccine responses in identical twins.

The J gene is TRBJ2-3, the V gene TRBV28; 7 bases align to TRBD1. The TCR sequence derives from a woman between 18 and 30 years old in good health. The sequenced sample consisted of CD4+ T cells sorted from blood. The CDR3 reads CASSLPRDSNTDTQYF. CDR3 sequence (DNA): TGTGCCAGCAGCCTGCCCCGGGACAGCAACACAGATACGCAGTATTTT.